This TCR beta chain was identified in a study of cytomegalovirus exposure and HLA in healthy donors. Study results and caveats: Previous analysis showed most TCR beta V segments were productive about 87% or about 30% of the time.

Germline CDR1 is LNHDA and CDR2 is SQIVND (reference sequence). Losses at the gene ends were 5 bases for V and 6 bases for J; bases not matched to a gene: 3. This CDR3 contains 13 residues. Of note for this clone: Antigen specificity is unknown.

The PCR ran on 60 Vbeta and 13 Jbeta primers. TCRdb keeps only in-frame clones here, not all; method: immunoSEQ multiplex PCR. The sample includes over 150,000 clones, about 80% seen only once; the top ten take 2.9%. V and J are TRBV19 and TRBJ2-3; 9 nucleotides match TRBD2. The sample taken for sequencing was PBMCs. The TCR originated in a woman aged 25 to 39 in good health and CMV-seronegative. CDR3 in DNA: TGTGCCAGTAGTGGACTAGCGAAGGATACGCAGTATTTT. It encodes CASSGLAKDTQYF.